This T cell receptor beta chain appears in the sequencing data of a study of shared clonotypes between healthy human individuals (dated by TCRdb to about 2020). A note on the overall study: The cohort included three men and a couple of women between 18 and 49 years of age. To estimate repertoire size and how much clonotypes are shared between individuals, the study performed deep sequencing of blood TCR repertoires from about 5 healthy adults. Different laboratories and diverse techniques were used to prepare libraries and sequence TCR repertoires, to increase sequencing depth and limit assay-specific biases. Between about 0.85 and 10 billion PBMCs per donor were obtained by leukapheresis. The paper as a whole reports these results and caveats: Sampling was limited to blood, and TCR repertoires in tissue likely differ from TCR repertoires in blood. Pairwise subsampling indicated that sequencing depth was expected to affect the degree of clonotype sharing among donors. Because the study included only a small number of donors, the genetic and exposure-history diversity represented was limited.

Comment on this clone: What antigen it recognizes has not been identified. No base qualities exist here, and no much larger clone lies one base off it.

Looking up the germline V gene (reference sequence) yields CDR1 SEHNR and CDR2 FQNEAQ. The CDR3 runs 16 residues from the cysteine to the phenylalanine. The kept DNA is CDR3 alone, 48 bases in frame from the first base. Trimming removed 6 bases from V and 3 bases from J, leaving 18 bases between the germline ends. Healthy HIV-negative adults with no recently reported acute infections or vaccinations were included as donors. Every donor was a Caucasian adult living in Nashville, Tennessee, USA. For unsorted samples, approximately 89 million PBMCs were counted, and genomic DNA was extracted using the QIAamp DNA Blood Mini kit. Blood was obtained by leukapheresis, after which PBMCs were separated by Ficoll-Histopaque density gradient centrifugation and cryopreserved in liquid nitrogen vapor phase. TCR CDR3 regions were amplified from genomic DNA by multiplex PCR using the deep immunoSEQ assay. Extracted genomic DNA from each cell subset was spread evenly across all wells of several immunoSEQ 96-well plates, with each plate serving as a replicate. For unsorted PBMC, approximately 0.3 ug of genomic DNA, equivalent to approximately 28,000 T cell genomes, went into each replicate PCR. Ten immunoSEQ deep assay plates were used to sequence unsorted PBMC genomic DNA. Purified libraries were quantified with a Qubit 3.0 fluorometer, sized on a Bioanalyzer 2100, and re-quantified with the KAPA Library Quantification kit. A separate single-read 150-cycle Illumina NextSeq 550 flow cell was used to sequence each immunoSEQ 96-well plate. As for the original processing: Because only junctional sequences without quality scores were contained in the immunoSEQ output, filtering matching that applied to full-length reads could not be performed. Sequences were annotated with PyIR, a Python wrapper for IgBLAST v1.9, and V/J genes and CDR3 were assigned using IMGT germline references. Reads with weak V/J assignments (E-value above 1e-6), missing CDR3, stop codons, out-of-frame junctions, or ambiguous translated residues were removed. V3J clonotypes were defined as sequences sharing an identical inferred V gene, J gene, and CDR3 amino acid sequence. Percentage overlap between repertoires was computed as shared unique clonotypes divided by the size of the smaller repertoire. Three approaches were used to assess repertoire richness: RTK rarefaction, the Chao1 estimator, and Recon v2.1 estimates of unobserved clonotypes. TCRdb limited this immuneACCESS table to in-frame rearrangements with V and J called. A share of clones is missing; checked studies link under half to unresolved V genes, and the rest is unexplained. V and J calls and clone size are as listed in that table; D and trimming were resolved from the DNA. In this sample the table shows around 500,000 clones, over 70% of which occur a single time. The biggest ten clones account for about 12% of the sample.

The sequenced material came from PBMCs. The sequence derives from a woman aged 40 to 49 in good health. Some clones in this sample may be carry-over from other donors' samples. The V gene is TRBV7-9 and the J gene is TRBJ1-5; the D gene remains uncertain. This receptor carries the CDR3 CASRYTFYMPNQPQHF. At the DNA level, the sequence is TGTGCCAGCAGGTATACATTCTACATGCCCAATCAGCCCCAGCATTTT.